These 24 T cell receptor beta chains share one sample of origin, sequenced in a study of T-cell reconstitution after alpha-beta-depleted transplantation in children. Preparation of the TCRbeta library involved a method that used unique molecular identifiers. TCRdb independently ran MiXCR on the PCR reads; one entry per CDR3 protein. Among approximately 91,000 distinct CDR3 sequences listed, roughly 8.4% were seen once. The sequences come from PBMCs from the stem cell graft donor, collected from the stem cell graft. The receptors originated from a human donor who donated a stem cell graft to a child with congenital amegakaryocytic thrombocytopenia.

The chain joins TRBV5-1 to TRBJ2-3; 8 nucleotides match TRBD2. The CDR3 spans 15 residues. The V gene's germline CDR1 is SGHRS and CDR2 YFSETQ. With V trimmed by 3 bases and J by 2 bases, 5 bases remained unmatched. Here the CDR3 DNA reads TGCGCCAGCAGCTCGAGCGGGAGCGTCACAGATACGCAGTATTTT. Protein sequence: CASSSSGSVTDTQYF.

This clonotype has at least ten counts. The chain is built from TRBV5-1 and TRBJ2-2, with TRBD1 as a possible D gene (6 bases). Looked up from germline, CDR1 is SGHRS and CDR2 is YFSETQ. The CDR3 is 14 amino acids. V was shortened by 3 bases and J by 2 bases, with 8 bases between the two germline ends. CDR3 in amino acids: CASSWTVNTGELFF. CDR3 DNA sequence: TGCGCCAGCAGCTGGACAGTAAACACCGGGGAGCTGTTTTTT.

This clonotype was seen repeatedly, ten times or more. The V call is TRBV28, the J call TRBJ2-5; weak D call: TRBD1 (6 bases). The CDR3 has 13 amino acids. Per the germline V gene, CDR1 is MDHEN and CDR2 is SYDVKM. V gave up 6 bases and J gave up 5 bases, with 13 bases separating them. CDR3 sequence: CASRQQGWETQYF. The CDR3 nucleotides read TGTGCCAGCAGACAGCAGGGGTGGGAGACCCAGTACTTC.

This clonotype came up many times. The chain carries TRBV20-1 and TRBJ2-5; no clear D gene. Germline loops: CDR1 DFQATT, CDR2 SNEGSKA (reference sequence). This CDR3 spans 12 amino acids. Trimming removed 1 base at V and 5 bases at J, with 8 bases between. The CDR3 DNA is TGCAGTGCTAGAGGGGTCGGGGAGACCCAGTACTTC. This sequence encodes CSARGVGETQYF.

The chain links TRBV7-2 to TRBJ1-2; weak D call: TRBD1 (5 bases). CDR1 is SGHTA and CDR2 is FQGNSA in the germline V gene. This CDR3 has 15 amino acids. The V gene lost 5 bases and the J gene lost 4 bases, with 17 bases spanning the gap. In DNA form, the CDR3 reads TGTGCCAGCAGCCCCTTCGGTCAGGGCCTCTATGGCTACACCTTC. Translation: CASSPFGQGLYGYTF.

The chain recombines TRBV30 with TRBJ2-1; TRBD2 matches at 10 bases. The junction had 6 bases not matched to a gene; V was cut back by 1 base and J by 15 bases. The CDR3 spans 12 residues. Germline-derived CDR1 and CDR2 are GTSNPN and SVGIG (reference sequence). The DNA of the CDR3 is TGTGCCTGGAGTGGTAGCGGGGGGATCTCGTTCTTC. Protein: CAWSGSGGISFF.

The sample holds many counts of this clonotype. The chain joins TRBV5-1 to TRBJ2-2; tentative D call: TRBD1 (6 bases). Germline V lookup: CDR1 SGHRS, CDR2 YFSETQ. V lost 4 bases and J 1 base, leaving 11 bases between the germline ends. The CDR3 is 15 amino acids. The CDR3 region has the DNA TGCGCCAGCAGCCGAGTACAGGGGAACACCGGGGAGCTGTTTTTT. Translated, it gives CASSRVQGNTGELFF.

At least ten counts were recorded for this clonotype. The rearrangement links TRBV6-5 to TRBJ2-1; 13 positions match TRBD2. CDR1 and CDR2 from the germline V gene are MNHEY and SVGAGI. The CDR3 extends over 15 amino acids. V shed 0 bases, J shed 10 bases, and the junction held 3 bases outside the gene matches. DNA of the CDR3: TGTGCCAGCAGTTACTCGAAACTAGCGGGAGGGGAGCAGTTCTTC. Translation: CASSYSKLAGGEQFF.

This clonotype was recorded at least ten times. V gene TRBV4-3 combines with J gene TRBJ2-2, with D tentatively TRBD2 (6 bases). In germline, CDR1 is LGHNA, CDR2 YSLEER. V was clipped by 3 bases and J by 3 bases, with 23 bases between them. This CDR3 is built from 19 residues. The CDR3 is CASSQAILAGTGYTGELFF. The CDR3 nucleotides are TGCGCCAGCAGCCAGGCCATTTTGGCGGGGACGGGCTACACCGGGGAGCTGTTTTTT.

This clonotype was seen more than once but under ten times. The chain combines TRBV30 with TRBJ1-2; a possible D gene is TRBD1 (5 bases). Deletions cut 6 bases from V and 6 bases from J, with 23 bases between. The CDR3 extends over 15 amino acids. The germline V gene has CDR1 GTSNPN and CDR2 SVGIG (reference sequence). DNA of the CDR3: TGTGCCTGCTCACCGGGCGGGGCTAGGGTAGATGGCTACACCTTC. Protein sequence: CACSPGGARVDGYTF.

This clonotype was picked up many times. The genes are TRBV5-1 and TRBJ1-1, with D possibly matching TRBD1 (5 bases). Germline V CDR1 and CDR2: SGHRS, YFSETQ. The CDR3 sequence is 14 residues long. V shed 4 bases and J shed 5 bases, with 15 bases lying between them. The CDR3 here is CASSPGGGETEAFF. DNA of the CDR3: TGCGCCAGCAGCCCGGGTGGGGGGGAGACTGAAGCTTTCTTT.

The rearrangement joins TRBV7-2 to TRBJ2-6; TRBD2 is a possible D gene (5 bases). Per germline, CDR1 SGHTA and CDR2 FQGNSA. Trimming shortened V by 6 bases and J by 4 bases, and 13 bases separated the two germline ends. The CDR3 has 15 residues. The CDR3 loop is CASSRRLSGANVLTF. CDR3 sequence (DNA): TGTGCCAGCAGTCGGAGGCTCAGCGGGGCCAACGTCCTGACTTTC.

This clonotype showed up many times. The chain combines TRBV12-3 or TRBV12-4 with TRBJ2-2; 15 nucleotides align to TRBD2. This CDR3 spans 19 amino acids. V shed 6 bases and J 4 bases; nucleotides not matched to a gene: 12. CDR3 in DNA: TGTGCCAGCAGCTATCAGGGACTAGCGGGGGGCCGGATCACCGGGGAGCTGTTTTTT. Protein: CASSYQGLAGGRITGELFF.

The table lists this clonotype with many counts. CDR3 loop: CSATLSGYEQYF. In DNA form, the CDR3 reads TGCAGTGCTACCCTCAGCGGCTACGAGCAGTACTTC. The chain has TRBV20-1 and TRBJ2-7; D may be TRBD2 (5 bases). With 4 bases removed from V and 3 bases from J, the gap between germline ends came to 10 bases. Germline V gives CDR1 DFQATT, CDR2 SNEGSKA (reference sequence). The CDR3 runs 12 residues.

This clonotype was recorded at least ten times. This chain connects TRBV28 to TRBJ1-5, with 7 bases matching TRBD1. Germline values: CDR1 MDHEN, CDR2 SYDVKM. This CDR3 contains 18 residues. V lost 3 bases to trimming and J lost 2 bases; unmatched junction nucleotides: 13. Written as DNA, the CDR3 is TGTGCCAGCAGTTTCCCTGGGGGAGGGGGCTCTGGCAATCAGCCCCAGCATTTT. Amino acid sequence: CASSFPGGGGSGNQPQHF.

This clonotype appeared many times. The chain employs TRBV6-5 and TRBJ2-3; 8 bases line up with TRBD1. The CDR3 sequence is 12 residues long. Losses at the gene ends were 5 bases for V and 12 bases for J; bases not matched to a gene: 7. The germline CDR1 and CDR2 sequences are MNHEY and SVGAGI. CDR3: CASSQTGTGQYF. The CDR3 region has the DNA TGTGCCAGCAGTCAGACAGGGACAGGACAGTATTTT.

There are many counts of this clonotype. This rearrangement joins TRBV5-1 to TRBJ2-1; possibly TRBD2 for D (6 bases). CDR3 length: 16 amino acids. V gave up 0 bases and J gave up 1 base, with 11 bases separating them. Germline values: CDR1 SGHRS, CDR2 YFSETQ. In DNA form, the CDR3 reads TGCGCCAGCAGCTTGGAGGCGGGGAATTCCTACAATGAGCAGTTCTTC. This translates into CASSLEAGNSYNEQFF.

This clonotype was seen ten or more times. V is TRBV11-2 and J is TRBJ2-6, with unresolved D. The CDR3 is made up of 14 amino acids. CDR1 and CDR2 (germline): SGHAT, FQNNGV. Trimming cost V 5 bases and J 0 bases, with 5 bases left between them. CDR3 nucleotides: TGTGCCAGCAGCGCTCCCTCTGGGGCCAACGTCCTGACTTTC. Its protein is CASSAPSGANVLTF.

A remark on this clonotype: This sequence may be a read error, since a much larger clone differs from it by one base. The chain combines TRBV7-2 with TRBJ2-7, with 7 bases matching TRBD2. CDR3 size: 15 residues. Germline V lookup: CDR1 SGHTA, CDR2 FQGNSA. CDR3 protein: CASSLYRGSGYKQYF. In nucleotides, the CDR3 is TGTGCCAGCAGCTTATATCGCGGGAGCGGCTACAAGCAGTACTTC.

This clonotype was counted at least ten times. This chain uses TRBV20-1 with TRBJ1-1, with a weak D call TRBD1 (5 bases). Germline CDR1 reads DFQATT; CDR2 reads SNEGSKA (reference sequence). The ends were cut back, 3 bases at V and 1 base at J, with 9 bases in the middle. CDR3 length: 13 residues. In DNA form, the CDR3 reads TGCAGTGCTAGGGGGCTCTCGAACACTGAAGCTTTCTTT. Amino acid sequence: CSARGLSNTEAFF.

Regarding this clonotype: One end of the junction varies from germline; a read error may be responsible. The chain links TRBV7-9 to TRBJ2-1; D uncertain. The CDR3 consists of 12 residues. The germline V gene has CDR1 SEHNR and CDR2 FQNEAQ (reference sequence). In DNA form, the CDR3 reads TGTGCCAGCGGCTTAGCCGACGTAGAGCAGTTCTTC. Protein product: CASGLADVEQFF.

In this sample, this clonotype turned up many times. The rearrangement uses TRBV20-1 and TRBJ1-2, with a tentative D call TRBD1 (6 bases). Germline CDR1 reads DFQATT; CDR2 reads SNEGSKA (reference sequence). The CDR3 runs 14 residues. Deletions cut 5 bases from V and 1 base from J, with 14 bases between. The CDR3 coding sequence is TGCAGTGCTCCCCGAGAGGACAGTAACTATGGCTACACCTTC. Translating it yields CSAPREDSNYGYTF.

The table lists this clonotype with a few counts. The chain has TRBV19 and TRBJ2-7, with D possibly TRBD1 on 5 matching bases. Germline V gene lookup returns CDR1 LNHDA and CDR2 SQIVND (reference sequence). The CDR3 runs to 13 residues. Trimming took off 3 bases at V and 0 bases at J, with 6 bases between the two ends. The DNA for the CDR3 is TGTGCCAGTAGTATGGGGCTCTCCTACGAGCAGTACTTC. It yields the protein CASSMGLSYEQYF.

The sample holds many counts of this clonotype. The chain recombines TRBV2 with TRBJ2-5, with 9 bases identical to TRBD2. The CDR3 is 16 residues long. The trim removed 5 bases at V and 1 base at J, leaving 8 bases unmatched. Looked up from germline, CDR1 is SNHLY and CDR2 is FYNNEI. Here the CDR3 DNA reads TGTGCCAGCAGTCCTCAGAGACTAGCGGTCCAAGAGACCCAGTACTTC. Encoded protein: CASSPQRLAVQETQYF.